Listed below are T cell receptor beta chains from one sample, sequenced in a study of vaccination effects on CD4 cells after COVID-19. Sequencing was performed with immunoSEQ multiplex PCR; in TCRdb, only in-frame clones are kept and a portion is missing. The sample lists around 70,000 clones, 60% to 80% occurring once. Antigens of these TCRs are unknown. The sequenced sample was CD4+ T cells from PBMCs cultured without peptide, obtained before COVID-19 vaccination. The source of these receptors is a human donor who received a COVID-19 vaccine. The CDR3 runs from the conserved cysteine through the conserved F or W. D genes are given only for firm matches. Rows may omit the clone size; those that give it use once, few, many or a size class.

V: TRBV3-1/TRBV3-2
J: TRBJ1-4
D: NA
size: NA
CDR3: CASSQGTLVNEKLFF
DNA: TGTGCCAGCAGCCAAGGCACCCTGGTTAATGAAAAACTGTTTTTT

V: TRBV3-1/TRBV3-2
J: TRBJ1-1
D: NA
size: NA
CDR3: CASSSRWTEAFF
DNA: TGTGCCAGCAGCTCTCGATGGACTGAAGCTTTCTTT

V: TRBV4-3
J: TRBJ1-2
D: NA
size: NA
CDR3: CASSQDRQARNYGYTF
DNA: TGCGCCAGCAGCCAAGATAGGCAGGCACGGAACTATGGCTACACCTTC

V: TRBV24-1
J: TRBJ1-2
D: NA
size: NA
CDR3: CATSKQYGGYTF
DNA: TGTGCCACCAGCAAACAGTACGGGGGCTACACCTTC

V: TRBV7-3
J: TRBJ1-2
D: NA
size: NA
CDR3: CASSPRGGSGQARSYTF
DNA: TGTGCCAGCAGCCCTCGAGGGGGAAGTGGTCAGGCGAGGAGCTACACCTTC

V: TRBV29-1
J: TRBJ1-1
D: NA
size: NA
CDR3: CSVEGTMNTEAFF
DNA: TGCAGCGTTGAAGGGACTATGAACACTGAAGCTTTCTTT

V: TRBV7-9
J: TRBJ2-5
D: NA
size: few
CDR3: CASTRGDLYQETQYF
DNA: TGTGCCAGCACGCGCGGGGACTTGTACCAAGAGACCCAGTACTTC

V: TRBV2
J: TRBJ2-3
D: NA
size: once
CDR3: CASTILGSTDTQYF
DNA: TGTGCCAGCACGATACTGGGTTCCACAGATACGCAGTATTTT

V: TRBV10-1
J: TRBJ1-2
D: NA
size: NA
CDR3: CASSESGTYGYTF
DNA: TGCGCCAGCAGTGAGAGTGGGACCTATGGCTACACCTTC

V: TRBV5-1
J: TRBJ1-1
D: NA
size: NA
CDR3: CASSLVGENTEAFF
DNA: TGCGCCAGCAGCTTGGTGGGGGAGAACACTGAAGCTTTCTTT

V: TRBV3-1/TRBV3-2
J: TRBJ1-2
D: NA
size: NA
CDR3: CASSQGYQGMSNYGYTF
DNA: TGTGCCAGCAGCCAAGGTTATCAGGGGATGAGCAACTATGGCTACACCTTC

V: TRBV7-2
J: TRBJ1-6
D: NA
size: NA
CDR3: CASSASRDGSPLHF
DNA: TGTGCCAGCAGCGCCTCCAGGGACGGGTCACCCCTCCACTTT

V: TRBV5-1
J: TRBJ2-1
D: TRBD1
size: few
CDR3: CASSWGTGPVGNEQFF
DNA: TGCGCCAGCAGCTGGGGGACAGGGCCGGTTGGGAATGAGCAGTTCTTC

V: TRBV29-1
J: TRBJ1-2
D: NA
size: once
CDR3: CSVAPVGTGYGYTF
DNA: TGCAGCGTCGCACCCGTGGGTACTGGCTATGGCTACACCTTC

V: TRBV6-4
J: TRBJ1-1
D: NA
size: NA
CDR3: CASSDTMGAPTEAFF
DNA: TGTGCCAGCAGTGATACTATGGGGGCGCCCACTGAAGCTTTCTTT